The T cell receptor beta chain described here comes from a study of blood T cell repertoires in COVID-19. Across the whole study: COVID-19 samples, acute and convalescent, were from the United States, Italy and Spain. Sources were T cells, B-cell-depleted T cells, or PBMCs; the material itself was cDNA or gDNA.

In the authors' methods: Cell counts per sample came from amplifying reference gene primers. Sequencing was performed with immunoSEQ multiplex PCR; in TCRdb, only in-frame clones are kept and a portion is missing. V, J and clone size derive from that table, while D and trimming were established from the DNA sequence. This repertoire shows under 200,000 clones, 86% found once; its top ten account for more than 0.7%. Germline V gives CDR1 SGHDN, CDR2 FVKESK. Losses at the gene ends were 0 bases for V and 4 bases for J; bases not matched to a gene: 14. This CDR3 is 18 amino acids long. The sample comprised peripheral blood. This clonotype was sampled from a woman in her seventies with acute or convalescent COVID-19. The rearrangement joins TRBV14 to TRBJ1-1; 7 nucleotides line up with TRBD1. This chain's CDR3 is CASSQDRRTGLRGTEAFF. CDR3 sequence (DNA): TGTGCCAGCAGCCAAGATCGACGGACAGGTCTGAGGGGCACTGAAGCTTTCTTT.